This T cell receptor (beta chain) was sequenced in a study of blood T cell repertoires in COVID-19. Study as a whole: Both acute and convalescent COVID-19 samples were obtained from the United States, Italy and Spain. In each case, the material was cDNA or gDNA derived from T cells, B-cell-depleted T cells, or PBMCs.

Patients of the Seattle cohort, enrolled during active infection, were followed longitudinally. Per germline, CDR1 LNHDA and CDR2 SQIVND (reference sequence). J gave up 7 bases and V 5 bases, and 10 bases lay outside the gene matches. The CDR3 length is 14 residues. Original processing methods: It was from reference gene primer amplification that nucleated cell counts were estimated. Sequencing was performed with immunoSEQ multiplex PCR; in TCRdb, only in-frame clones are kept and a portion is missing. Clone size and V and J calls were adopted from that table, with D and trimming inferred from the DNA. The repertoire holds 150,000 to 250,000 clones, with about four fifths as singletons.

The chain combines TRBV19 with TRBJ1-1; 7 bases are a match to TRBD1. The clonotype was recovered from a woman between 40 and 55 years old with COVID-19, enrolled during active disease. Sequenced: peripheral blood. CDR3 in amino acids: CASSATGSNFEAFF. The CDR3 DNA reads as TGTGCCAGTAGTGCGACAGGGTCGAACTTTGAAGCTTTCTTT.